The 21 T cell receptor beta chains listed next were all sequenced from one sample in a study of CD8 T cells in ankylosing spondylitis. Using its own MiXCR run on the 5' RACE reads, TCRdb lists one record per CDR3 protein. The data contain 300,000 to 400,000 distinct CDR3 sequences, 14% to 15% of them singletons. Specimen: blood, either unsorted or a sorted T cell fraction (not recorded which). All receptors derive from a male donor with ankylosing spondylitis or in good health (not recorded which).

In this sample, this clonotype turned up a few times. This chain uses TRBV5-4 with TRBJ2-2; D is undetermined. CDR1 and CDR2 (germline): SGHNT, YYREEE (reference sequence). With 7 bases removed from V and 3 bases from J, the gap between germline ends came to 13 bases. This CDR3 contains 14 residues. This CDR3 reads CASVLDIHTGELFF. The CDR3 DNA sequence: TGTGCCAGCGTTTTGGATATTCACACCGGGGAGCTGTTTTTT.

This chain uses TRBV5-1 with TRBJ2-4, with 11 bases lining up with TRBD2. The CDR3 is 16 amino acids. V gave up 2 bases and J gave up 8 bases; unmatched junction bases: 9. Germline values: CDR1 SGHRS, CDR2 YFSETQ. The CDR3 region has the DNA TGCGCCAGCAGCTTATCCCTAGCGGGGGGTATGGACATTCAGTACTTC. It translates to CASSLSLAGGMDIQYF. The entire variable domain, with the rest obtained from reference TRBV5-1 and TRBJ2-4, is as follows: KAGVTQTPRYLIKTRGQQVTLSCSPISGHRSVSWYQQTPGQGLQFLFEYFSETQRNKGNFPGRFSGRQFSNSRSEMNVSTLELGDSALYLCASSLSLAGGMDIQYFGAGTRLSVL.

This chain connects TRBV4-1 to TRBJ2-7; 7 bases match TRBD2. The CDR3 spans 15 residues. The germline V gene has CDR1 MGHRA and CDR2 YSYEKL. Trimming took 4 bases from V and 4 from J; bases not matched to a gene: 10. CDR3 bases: TGCGCCAGCAGCCTGGACTCAGCGGGATCTTACGAGCAGTACTTC. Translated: CASSLDSAGSYEQYF.

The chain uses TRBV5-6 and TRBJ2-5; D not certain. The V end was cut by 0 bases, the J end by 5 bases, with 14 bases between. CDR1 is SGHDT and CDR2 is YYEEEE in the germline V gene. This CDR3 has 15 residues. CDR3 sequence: CASSLVQFMGETQYF. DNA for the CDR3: TGTGCCAGCAGCTTGGTTCAGTTCATGGGCGAGACCCAGTACTTC.

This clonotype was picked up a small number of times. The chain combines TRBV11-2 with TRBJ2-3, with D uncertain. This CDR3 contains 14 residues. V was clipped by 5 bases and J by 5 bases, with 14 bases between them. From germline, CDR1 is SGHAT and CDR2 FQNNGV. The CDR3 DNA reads TGTGCCAGCAGCACTCGACACGGGCAAGATACGCAGTATTTT. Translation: CASSTRHGQDTQYF.

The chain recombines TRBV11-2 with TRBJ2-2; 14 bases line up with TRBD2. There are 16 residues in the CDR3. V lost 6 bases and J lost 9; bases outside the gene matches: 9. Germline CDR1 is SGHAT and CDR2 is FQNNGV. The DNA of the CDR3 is TGTGCCAGCAGACGTCCGACTAGCGGGGGGGCCCGGGAGCTGTTTTTT. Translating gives CASRRPTSGGARELFF.

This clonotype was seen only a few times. The CDR3 bases are TGTGCCAGCAACCCTTCGGGGGGGCAGACCCAGTACTTC. Translated: CASNPSGGQTQYF. The chain has TRBV12-3 or TRBV12-4 and TRBJ2-5; 8 bases are a match to TRBD2. V lost 7 bases to trimming and J lost 6 bases; unmatched junction nucleotides: 7. The CDR3 consists of 13 residues.

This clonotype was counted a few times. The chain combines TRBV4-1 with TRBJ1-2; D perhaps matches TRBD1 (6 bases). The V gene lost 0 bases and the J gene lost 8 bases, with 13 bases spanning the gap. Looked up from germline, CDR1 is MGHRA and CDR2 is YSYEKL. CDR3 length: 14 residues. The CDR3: CASSQEGGNRGYTF. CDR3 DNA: TGCGCCAGCAGCCAAGAAGGGGGGAATAGGGGCTACACCTTC.

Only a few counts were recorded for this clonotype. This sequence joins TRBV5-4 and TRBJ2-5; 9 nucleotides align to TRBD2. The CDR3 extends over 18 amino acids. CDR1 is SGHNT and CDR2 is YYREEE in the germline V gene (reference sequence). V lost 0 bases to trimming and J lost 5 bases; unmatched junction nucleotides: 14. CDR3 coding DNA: TGTGCCAGCAGCTTGGGTCCTTTGCTAGCGGCGGGAGGGGAGACCCAGTACTTC. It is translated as CASSLGPLLAAGGETQYF.

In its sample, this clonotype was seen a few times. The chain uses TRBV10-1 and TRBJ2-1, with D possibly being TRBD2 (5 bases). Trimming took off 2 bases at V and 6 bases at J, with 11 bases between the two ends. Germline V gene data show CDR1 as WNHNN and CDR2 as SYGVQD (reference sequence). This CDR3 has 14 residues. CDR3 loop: CASSERRAGNEQFF. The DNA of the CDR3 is TGCGCCAGCAGTGAGAGGCGGGCGGGCAATGAGCAGTTCTTC.

Written as DNA, the CDR3 is TGCAGTGCGCTACTCAGGGGCAATGAGCAGTTCTTC. It specifies CSALLRGNEQFF. The chain has TRBV20-1 and TRBJ2-1; D perhaps matches TRBD1 (6 bases). The CDR3 has 12 amino acids. Germline CDR1 and CDR2: DFQATT and SNEGSKA (reference sequence). Trimming left V 6 bases short and J 6 bases short, with 12 bases between.

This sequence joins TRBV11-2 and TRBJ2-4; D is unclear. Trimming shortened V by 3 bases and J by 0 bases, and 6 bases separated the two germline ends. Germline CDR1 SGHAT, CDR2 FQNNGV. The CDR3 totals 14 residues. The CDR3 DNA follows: TGTGCCAGCAGCTTGGACGTAGCCAAAAACATTCAGTACTTC. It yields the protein CASSLDVAKNIQYF. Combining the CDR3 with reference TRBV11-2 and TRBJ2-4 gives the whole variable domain EAGVAQSPRYKIIEKRQSVAFWCNPISGHATLYWYQQILGQGPKLLIQFQNNGVVDDSQLPKDRFSAERLKGVDSTLKIQPAKLEDSAVYLCASSLDVAKNIQYFGAGTRLSVL.

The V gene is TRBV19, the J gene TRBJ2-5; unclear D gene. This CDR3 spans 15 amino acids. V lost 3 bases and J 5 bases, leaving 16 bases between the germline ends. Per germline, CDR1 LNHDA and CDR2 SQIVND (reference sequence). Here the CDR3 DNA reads TGTGCCAGTAGTATGATGGCGGTACGACGGGAGACCCAGTACTTC. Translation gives CASSMMAVRRETQYF.

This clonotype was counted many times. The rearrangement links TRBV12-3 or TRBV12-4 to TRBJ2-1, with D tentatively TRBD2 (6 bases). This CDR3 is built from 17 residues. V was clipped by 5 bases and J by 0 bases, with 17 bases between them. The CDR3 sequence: CASSAAGTPSSYNEQFF. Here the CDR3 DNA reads TGTGCCAGCAGTGCTGCGGGGACTCCCAGCTCCTACAATGAGCAGTTCTTC.

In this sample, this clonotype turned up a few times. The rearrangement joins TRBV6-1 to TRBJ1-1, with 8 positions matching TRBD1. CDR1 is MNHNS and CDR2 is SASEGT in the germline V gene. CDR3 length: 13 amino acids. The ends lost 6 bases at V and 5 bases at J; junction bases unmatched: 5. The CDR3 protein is CASRTGGATEAFF. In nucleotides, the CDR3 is TGTGCCAGCAGAACAGGGGGGGCGACTGAAGCTTTCTTT.

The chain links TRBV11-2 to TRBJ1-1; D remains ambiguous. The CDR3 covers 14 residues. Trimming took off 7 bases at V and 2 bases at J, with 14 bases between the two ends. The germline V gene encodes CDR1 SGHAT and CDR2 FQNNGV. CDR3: CASTHGLPNTEAFF. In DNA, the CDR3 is TGTGCCAGCACCCACGGACTGCCAAACACTGAAGCTTTCTTT.

CDR3 nucleotide sequence: TGTGCCAGCAGTTCCGAATTTGGGGAGACCCAGTACTTC. It translates to CASSSEFGETQYF. This rearrangement joins TRBV6-2 or TRBV6-3 to TRBJ2-5; D is unresolved. The germline CDR1 and CDR2 sequences are MNHEY and SVGEGT. V was pared by 4 bases and J by 5 bases, with 11 bases between. The CDR3 has 13 residues.

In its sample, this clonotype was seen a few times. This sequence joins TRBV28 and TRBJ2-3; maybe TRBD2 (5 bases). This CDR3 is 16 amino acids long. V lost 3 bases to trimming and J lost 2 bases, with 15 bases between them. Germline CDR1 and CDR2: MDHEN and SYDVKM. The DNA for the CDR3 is TGTGCCAGCAGTTTTATAGACGGGGAATACACAGATACGCAGTATTTT. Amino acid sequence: CASSFIDGEYTDTQYF.

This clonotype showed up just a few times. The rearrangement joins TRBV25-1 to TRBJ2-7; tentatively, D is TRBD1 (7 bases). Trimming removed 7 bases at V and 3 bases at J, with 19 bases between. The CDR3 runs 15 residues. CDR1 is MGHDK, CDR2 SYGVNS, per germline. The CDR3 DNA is TGTGCCAGCAAGTATGGAGGGGGCCTAAACTACGAGCAGTACTTC. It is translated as CASKYGGGLNYEQYF.

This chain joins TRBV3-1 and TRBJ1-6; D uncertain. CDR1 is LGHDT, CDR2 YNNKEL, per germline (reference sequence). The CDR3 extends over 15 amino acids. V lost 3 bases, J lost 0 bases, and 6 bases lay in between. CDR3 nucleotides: TGTGCCAGCAGCCAGGCAGGCTCCTATAATTCACCCCTCCACTTT. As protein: CASSQAGSYNSPLHF. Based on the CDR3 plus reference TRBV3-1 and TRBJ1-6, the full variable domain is DTAVSQTPKYLVTQMGNDKSIKCEQNLGHDTMYWYKQDSKKFLKIMFSYNNKELIINETVPNRFSPKSPDKAHLNLHINSLELGDSAVYFCASSQAGSYNSPLHFGNGTRLTVT.

The CDR3 spells CASNPPGAEAFF. As DNA, the CDR3 is TGTGCCAGCAACCCTCCTGGAGCTGAAGCTTTCTTT. The chain carries TRBV12-3 or TRBV12-4 and TRBJ1-1, with D uncertain. Trimming removed 7 bases from V and 6 bases from J, with 12 bases in between. This CDR3 region has 12 residues.